This T cell receptor beta chain came from a study of blood T cell repertoires in COVID-19. At the level of the study: Samples came from the United States, Italy and Spain, spanning acute and convalescent COVID-19.

Germline-derived CDR1 and CDR2 are SGHNT and YYREEE (reference sequence). This CDR3 region has 15 residues. The germline V and J ends were trimmed by 1 base and 3 bases, with 14 bases remaining between them. In the source study's methods: How many nucleated cells were present was estimated from reference gene primer amplification. Using immunoSEQ multiplex PCR, the repertoire was profiled, and TCRdb retains in-frame clones only, with some absent. V and J calls and clone size are given by that table; D and trimming were obtained from the DNA. The table lists about 140,000 clones, around four fifths of them singletons, with 1.5% to 2% in the top ten.

The specimen was peripheral blood. V is TRBV5-4 and J is TRBJ2-7; possibly TRBD1 for D (5 bases). This receptor was taken from a human donor in a cohort sampled during active COVID-19. The CDR3 DNA is TGTGCCAGCAGCTTGACCTATGGAAGGGGCTACGAGCAGTACTTC. This gives the protein CASSLTYGRGYEQYF.